This T cell receptor beta chain was retrieved from a study of blood T cell repertoires in COVID-19. Study-level information: Sources were T cells, B-cell-depleted T cells, or PBMCs; the material itself was cDNA or gDNA.

Original processing methods: By means of reference gene primer amplification, nucleated cell counts were estimated. Profiling relied on immunoSEQ multiplex PCR, and the TCRdb table lists in-frame clones only, not all of them. The V and J calls and clone size were taken over from that table, and D and trimming were inferred from the DNA. The table lists 90,000 to 120,000 clones, over 60% of them singletons. This clone has a handful of counts. This CDR3 spans 13 amino acids. The V segment lost 6 bases and the J segment 10 bases; nucleotides outside the gene matches: 4. The chain recombines TRBV12-3 or TRBV12-4 with TRBJ1-6, with 9 nucleotides matching TRBD1. This receptor was identified in a man in his 70s with acute or convalescent COVID-19. The material sequenced was peripheral blood. The CDR3 spells CASRGQGPSPLHF. CDR3 nucleotide sequence: TGTGCCAGCAGGGGACAGGGACCCTCACCCCTCCACTTT.